The 15 T cell receptor beta chains listed next were all sequenced from one sample in a study of vaccination and CD4 T cells after COVID-19 (dated by TCRdb to 2021 to 2024). These receptors lack a known antigen. The library was made by PCR. Data came from an Illumina iSeq 100. TCR sequencing of DNA from cultured CD4+ T cells used the Oncomine TCR Beta short-read assay at the Johns Hopkins FTIC core. Using fastp trimming at Q25 and MiXCR clonotype assembly, TCRdb reanalyzed the public sequencing data and kept in-frame beta chains. Entries are consolidated by CDR3 protein sequence, retaining the most common genes and DNA. Present in this sample are 24,000 or so distinct CDR3 sequences, roughly three fifths of which were seen just once. Around 2.7% of the sample goes to the ten largest clones. Sample treatment or condition, as interpreted from the label and publication: approximately nine-day PBMC culture with coronavirus spike peptide pools or control peptides (ViraFEST assay).

Source material: CD4+ T cells from blood, cultured in vitro. The source is a human donor who had recovered from COVID-19.

This clonotype came up once. V usage is TRBV20-1 and J usage is TRBJ2-7; TRBD2 aligns across 8 bases. The germline V gene encodes CDR1 DFQATT and CDR2 SNEGSKA (reference sequence). Losses at the gene ends were 6 bases for V and 7 bases for J; bases not matched to a gene: 14. The CDR3 extends over 14 amino acids. CDR3 bases: TGCAGTGCGCCCCAAGGGGGGGAGCGGGGGGAGCAGTACTTC. It encodes CSAPQGGERGEQYF.

The V gene is TRBV30, the J gene TRBJ1-2, with TRBD1 identical over 11 bases. J was trimmed by 4 bases and V by 5 bases; bases with no gene match: 3. Germline CDR1 is GTSNPN and CDR2 is SVGIG (reference sequence). CDR3 length: 13 residues. In nucleotides, the CDR3 is TGTGCCTGGGGGGACAGGGGGGGCTATGGCTACACCTTC. Its protein product is CAWGDRGGYGYTF.

The sample holds a few counts of this clonotype. The rearrangement uses TRBV20-1 and TRBJ1-2, with 7 bases aligning to TRBD1. Germline assignment: CDR1 DFQATT and CDR2 SNEGSKA (reference sequence). The CDR3 sequence is 16 residues long. The V and J ends lost 3 bases and 7 bases, in that order; junction bases with no gene match: 17. In DNA form, the CDR3 reads TGCAGTGCTAGGCCAATCCACAGGGGAAACTTGGGTGGCTACACCTTC. It encodes CSARPIHRGNLGGYTF.

The V gene is TRBV20-1, the J gene TRBJ2-7, with D tentatively TRBD1 or TRBD2 (5 bases each). There are 13 residues in the CDR3. Germline V lookup: CDR1 DFQATT, CDR2 SNEGSKA (reference sequence). The V end lost 5 bases, the J end lost 1 base, and 12 bases lay between the germline ends. This CDR3 reads CSAERDRSYEQYF. The CDR3 DNA reads as TGCAGTGCTGAAAGGGACCGTTCCTACGAGCAGTACTTC.

The chain joins TRBV7-2 to TRBJ2-7, with D tentatively TRBD1 (5 bases). CDR1 is SGHTA, CDR2 FQGNSA, per germline. The germline V and J ends were trimmed by 1 base and 0 bases, with 10 bases remaining between them. This CDR3 is 15 amino acids long. The CDR3 bases are TGTGCCAGCAGCTTAGTAGGGCAGGGCTCCTACGAGCAGTACTTC. Its translation is CASSLVGQGSYEQYF.

The chain links TRBV21-1 to TRBJ1-5; the D call TRBD1 from the table was never checked on the DNA. TRBV21-1 is a documented pseudogene. This CDR3 region has 14 residues. Written as DNA, the CDR3 is TGTGCCAGCAGCAGATGGACAGGGGTGCAGCCCCAGCATTTT. This sequence encodes CASSRWTGVQPQHF.

The genes are TRBV11-2 and TRBJ1-1, with D uncertain. Per the germline V gene, CDR1 is SGHAT and CDR2 is FQNNGV. The V and J ends lost 8 bases and 1 base respectively, with 11 bases between them. CDR3 size: 13 residues. The chain's CDR3 is CASGFRRNTEAFF. Written as DNA, the CDR3 is TGTGCCAGCGGTTTTAGGAGGAACACTGAAGCTTTCTTT.

The V call is TRBV10-3, the J call TRBJ1-1, with no clear D. The V gene's germline CDR1 is ENHRY and CDR2 SYGVKD. Trimming left V 4 bases short and J 4 bases short, with 10 bases between. The CDR3 extends over 13 amino acids. The CDR3, as DNA: TGTGCCATCAGTGCTATCGGAGGCACTGAAGCTTTCTTT. This codes for CAISAIGGTEAFF.

The chain employs TRBV7-3 and TRBJ2-3; D remains ambiguous. CDR3 size: 16 residues. Trimming took 5 bases from V and 1 from J, leaving 16 bases between them. CDR1 is SGHTA and CDR2 is FQGTGA in the germline V gene. CDR3 amino acids: CASSLQSLVGTDTQYF. The CDR3 region has the DNA TGTGCCAGCAGCCTACAGAGTCTGGTTGGCACAGATACGCAGTATTTT.

The gene calls are TRBV7-8 and TRBJ1-5; maybe TRBD1 (6 bases). Trimming removed 2 bases from V and 4 bases from J, with 15 bases in between. Germline V gives CDR1 SGHVS, CDR2 FQNEAQ. There are 16 residues in the CDR3. CDR3 sequence: CASSLLPGQTNQPQHF. The CDR3 DNA reads TGTGCCAGCAGCTTACTTCCCGGACAGACTAATCAGCCCCAGCATTTT.

The V gene is TRBV6-1, the J gene TRBJ2-5, with 15 bases that match TRBD2. Germline CDR1 and CDR2: MNHNS and SASEGT. The CDR3 contains 17 residues. The trim removed 6 bases at V and 7 bases at J, leaving 12 bases unmatched. The CDR3 coding sequence is TGTGCCAGCAGGGGAGGACTAGCGGGAGGGCCGGTGGGGACCCAGTACTTC. Protein sequence: CASRGGLAGGPVGTQYF.

The chain employs TRBV12-3 or TRBV12-4 and TRBJ1-2; D unclear. The CDR3 length is 13 residues. Trimming pared 5 bases from V and 4 bases from J, leaving 11 bases between. The CDR3 region has the DNA TGTGCCAGCAGTGTCCAGGATTCCTATGGCTACACCTTC. It specifies CASSVQDSYGYTF.

The chain employs TRBV21-1 and TRBJ2-7. TRBV21-1 is described as a pseudogene. The CDR3 contains 16 residues. The CDR3 here is CASSKVKPGEFYEQYF. The DNA of the CDR3 is TGTGCCAGCAGCAAAGTGAAGCCAGGAGAATTTTACGAGCAGTACTTC.

The chain couples TRBV6-2 or TRBV6-3 to TRBJ2-7; no clear D gene. Germline CDR1 reads MNHEY; CDR2 reads SVGEGT. Deletions cut 0 bases from V and 6 bases from J, with 9 bases between. The CDR3 has 13 amino acids. The CDR3, as DNA: TGTGCCAGCAGTTACTCTGGGTTAGCCGAGCAGTACTTC. Translation gives CASSYSGLAEQYF.

This clonotype was detected a few times. This rearrangement joins TRBV20-1 to TRBJ1-6; D unresolved. CDR3 length: 13 residues. V dropped 0 bases and J dropped 10 bases, with 10 bases sitting between them. Germline values: CDR1 DFQATT, CDR2 SNEGSKA (reference sequence). CDR3 in amino acids: CSARETSSSPLHF. DNA of the CDR3: TGCAGTGCTAGAGAGACGTCCAGCTCACCCCTCCACTTT.